The clone carrying this TCR beta chain was seen a single time. The antigen remains undetermined. This table comes from immunoSEQ multiplex PCR, and its TCRdb copy is limited to in-frame clones, with some not included. The sample records around 65,000 clones, approximately 90% being singletons. The sample belongs to a study of OX40 agonist ivuxolimab in advanced cancers. For the study at large: Patients were treated with intravenous ivuxolimab, dosed at 0.01 to 10 mg/kg and infused every 2 weeks.

Findings and limits, study-wide: Normalized T-cell clonal expansion was also low in some nonresponders. Specificity for antigen went undetermined in the expanded peripheral T cells.

Excluded were patients having autoimmune disease history or systemic immunosuppression. CDR3 length equals 13 residues. Germline-derived CDR1 and CDR2 are SEHNR and FQNEAQ (reference sequence). V shed 3 bases and J shed 3 bases, with 9 bases lying between them. This receptor was identified in an adult with an advanced solid tumor such as melanoma, head and neck, liver or kidney cancer. Sequencing was performed on CD4+ or CD8+ T cells sorted from blood, taken in a trial of the OX40 agonist ivuxolimab. The gene calls are TRBV7-9 and TRBJ2-7; possibly TRBD1 for D (5 bases). CDR3 in DNA: TGTGCCAGCAGCTTCACAGGCCACTACGAGCAGTACTTC. Its translation: CASSFTGHYEQYF.